This entry lists 26 T cell receptor beta chains sequenced from one sample in a study of blood T cell repertoires in COVID-19. The protocol was immunoSEQ multiplex PCR, while the TCRdb copy is restricted to in-frame clones and leaves out a portion. In the table there are fewer than 250,000 clones, roughly 89% of which are singletons. The sample taken for sequencing was PBMCs or T cells enriched from blood (not recorded which). These receptors all stem from a woman in her 40s who had recovered from COVID-19.

The chain uses TRBV28 and TRBJ1-3; 8 nucleotides match TRBD1. With 4 bases clipped from V and 4 bases from J, the junction kept 6 bases outside the gene matches. The CDR3 consists of 15 residues. Germline-derived CDR1 and CDR2 are MDHEN and SYDVKM. This chain's CDR3 is CASSSPDRAGNTIYF. CDR3 bases: TGTGCCAGCAGTTCACCGGACAGGGCGGGAAACACCATATATTTT.

The chain links TRBV2 to TRBJ1-2; 8 bases are shared with TRBD1. The CDR3 spans 14 residues. CDR1 and CDR2 from the germline V gene are SNHLY and FYNNEI. V lost 7 bases to trimming and J lost 6 bases; unmatched junction nucleotides: 10. The CDR3 sequence is CASTGQGGRNGYTF. As DNA, the CDR3 is TGTGCCAGCACCGGACAGGGAGGCAGGAATGGCTACACCTTC.

The chain recombines TRBV2 with TRBJ2-3; TRBD1 might be the D (8 bases). CDR3 size: 18 residues. CDR1 and CDR2 from the germline V gene are SNHLY and FYNNEI. V shed 6 bases and J shed 2 bases, with 24 bases lying between them. This chain's CDR3 is CASRKQGGLAVYTDTQYF. The CDR3 DNA reads as TGTGCCAGCAGAAAACAGGGGGGGCTAGCGGTATACACAGATACGCAGTATTTT.

This clone has only a few counts. The V call is TRBV9, the J call TRBJ2-3, with TRBD2 matching over 11 bases. The CDR3 is 18 residues long. Per the germline V gene, CDR1 is SGDLS and CDR2 is YYNGEE. Germline trimming cut 3 bases from V and 6 bases from J; bases unmatched to any gene: 15. The CDR3 sequence is CASSETTLTSGRVDTQYF. The CDR3 coding sequence is TGTGCCAGCAGCGAGACGACCCTCACTAGCGGGAGAGTGGATACGCAGTATTTT.

Only one count was recorded for this clone. This chain joins TRBV7-3 and TRBJ1-5; tentative D call: TRBD1 (6 bases). Germline CDR1 reads SGHTA; CDR2 reads FQGTGA. This CDR3 is built from 17 residues. Between the trimmed V and J ends, which lost 5 bases and 5 bases, there was a span of 22 bases. In DNA, the CDR3 is TGTGCCAGCAGCATGAGAGGCGGGGGCATGGTGGATCAGCCCCAGCATTTT. Protein sequence: CASSMRGGGMVDQPQHF.

CDR3 sequence (DNA): TGTGCCAGCGGAGTTGGAGAGACCCAGTACTTC. Its protein is CASGVGETQYF. The chain uses TRBV6-5 and TRBJ2-5; no firm D call. This CDR3 has 11 amino acids. V was trimmed by 8 bases and J by 4 bases, leaving 8 bases between them. CDR1 MNHEY and CDR2 SVGAGI come from the germline V gene.

The V gene is TRBV14, the J gene TRBJ2-1, with 7 bases fitting TRBD2. V shed 4 bases and J 0 bases; nucleotides not matched to a gene: 12. The length of the CDR3 is 18 residues. CDR1 and CDR2 from the germline V gene are SGHDN and FVKESK. CDR3 coding DNA: TGTGCCAGCAGCCCCGGGATAGCGGGTTGGAGCTCCTACAATGAGCAGTTCTTC. Protein sequence: CASSPGIAGWSSYNEQFF.

The rearrangement joins TRBV28 to TRBJ1-5; D remains unclear. The V gene's germline CDR1 is MDHEN and CDR2 SYDVKM. Trimming removed 2 bases from V and 5 bases from J, with 7 bases in between. The CDR3 covers 13 residues. CDR3 nucleotides: TGTGCCAGCAGTTTACGGGGATATCAGCCCCAGCATTTT. Protein product: CASSLRGYQPQHF. Drawing the rest from reference TRBV28 and TRBJ1-5, the complete variable domain is DVKVTQSSRYLVKRTGEKVFLECVQDMDHENMFWYRQDPGLGLRLIYFSYDVKMKEKGDIPEGYSVSREKKERFSLILESASTNQTSMYLCASSLRGYQPQHFGDGTRLSIL.

V gene TRBV7-2 combines with J gene TRBJ1-2; weak D call: TRBD1 (6 bases). V was pared by 3 bases and J by 7 bases, with 21 bases between. Germline CDR1 and CDR2: SGHTA and FQGNSA. CDR3 length equals 16 residues. The CDR3, as DNA: TGTGCCAGCAGCTTTCAGAACAGGGCTTTTTTATCTGGCTACACCTTC. Amino acid sequence: CASSFQNRAFLSGYTF.

The chain recombines TRBV9 with TRBJ1-1, with D tentatively TRBD1 (5 bases). The germline CDR1 and CDR2 sequences are SGDLS and YYNGEE. The CDR3 contains 14 residues. Trimming removed 0 bases at V and 8 bases at J, with 14 bases between. CDR3 bases: TGTGCCAGCAGCGTAGGACCCGCCGCAGGGGAAGCTTTCTTT. Protein: CASSVGPAAGEAFF. Variable domain in full (rest from reference TRBV9 and TRBJ1-1): DSGVTQTPKHLITATGQRVTLRCSPRSGDLSVYWYQQSLDQGLQFLIQYYNGEERAKGNILERFSAQQFPDLHSELNLSSLELGDSALYFCASSVGPAAGEAFFGQGTRLTVV.

V gene TRBV10-2 combines with J gene TRBJ1-1, with unresolved D. V was clipped by 2 bases and J by 3 bases, with 10 bases between them. In germline, CDR1 is WSHSY, CDR2 SAAADI. The CDR3 contains 14 residues. The chain's CDR3 is CASSEGYRDTEAFF. CDR3 sequence (DNA): TGCGCCAGCAGTGAGGGTTACCGAGACACTGAAGCTTTCTTT.

The chain uses TRBV9 and TRBJ1-5; D gene ambiguous. The V end lost 3 bases, the J end lost 4 bases, and 17 bases lay between the germline ends. There are 16 residues in the CDR3. The V gene's germline CDR1 is SGDLS and CDR2 YYNGEE. The CDR3 DNA reads as TGTGCCAGCAGCGCTGGTATAGGGAGGGAGAATCAGCCCCAGCATTTT. Translation: CASSAGIGRENQPQHF.

The chain carries TRBV30 and TRBJ2-2, with 7 positions matching TRBD2. The CDR3 has 16 amino acids. J gave up 5 bases and V 0 bases, and 9 bases lay outside the gene matches. Germline CDR1 GTSNPN, CDR2 SVGIG (reference sequence). The CDR3 sequence is CAWSVVAGARTGELFF. The CDR3, as DNA: TGTGCCTGGAGTGTAGTGGCGGGAGCGCGGACCGGGGAGCTGTTTTTT.

The chain has TRBV7-2 and TRBJ2-1; maybe TRBD2 (5 bases). This CDR3 contains 16 residues. Trimming removed 1 base from V and 7 bases from J, with 17 bases in between. The germline V gene has CDR1 SGHTA and CDR2 FQGNSA. The CDR3: CASSLVGGNIGNEQFF. Here the CDR3 DNA reads TGTGCCAGCAGCTTAGTCGGAGGTAACATAGGAAATGAGCAGTTCTTC. Complete variable domain (other parts from reference TRBV7-2 and TRBJ2-1): GAGVSQSPSNKVTEKGKDVELRCDPISGHTALYWYRQSLGQGLEFLIYFQGNSAPDKSGLPSDRFSAERTGGSVSTLTIQRTQQEDSAVYLCASSLVGGNIGNEQFFGPGTRLTVL.

J is TRBJ1-1 and V is TRBV18; TRBD1 matches 9 bases. Trimming removed 2 bases from V and 6 bases from J; junction bases left unmatched: 10. The length of the CDR3 is 16 residues. CDR1 and CDR2 from the germline V gene are KGHSH and LQKENI. The CDR3 spells CASSPGTGINWSEAFF. Written as DNA, the CDR3 is TGTGCCAGCTCACCAGGGACAGGGATTAATTGGTCTGAAGCTTTCTTT.

This clone showed up just a few times. The chain carries TRBV11-2 and TRBJ1-1; perhaps TRBD1 as D (5 bases). CDR3 size: 13 residues. Germline V CDR1 and CDR2: SGHAT, FQNNGV. The V gene lost 4 bases and the J gene lost 4 bases, with 10 bases spanning the gap. The DNA of the CDR3 is TGTGCCAGCAGCTCCGACAGAGTCACTGAAGCTTTCTTT. It is translated as CASSSDRVTEAFF.

The chain links TRBV2 to TRBJ2-7, with D perhaps matching TRBD1 (6 bases). The CDR3 contains 15 residues. From germline, CDR1 is SNHLY and CDR2 FYNNEI. V dropped 6 bases and J dropped 3 bases, with 18 bases sitting between them. CDR3 loop: CASSDTGQRDYEQYV. The CDR3 DNA reads TGTGCCAGCAGCGACACCGGACAGAGGGACTACGAGCAGTACGTC.

The gene calls are TRBV28 and TRBJ1-2; 7 positions agree with TRBD1. Germline values: CDR1 MDHEN, CDR2 SYDVKM. V gave up 5 bases and J gave up 4 bases; unmatched junction bases: 7. The CDR3 totals 14 residues. CDR3 DNA sequence: TGTGCCAGCAGTACTACGACAGGGATCTATGGCTACACCTTC. Translated: CASSTTTGIYGYTF.

The chain joins TRBV7-2 to TRBJ1-2, with no clear D. The CDR3 runs 15 residues. V was cut by 4 bases and J by 0 bases, with 12 bases left in between. Germline V gene sequence: CDR1 SGHTA, CDR2 FQGNSA. The CDR3 DNA reads TGTGCCAGCAGCTCTGTGGAGTGGGCTAACTATGGCTACACCTTC. Translated: CASSSVEWANYGYTF.

This clone came up many times. The J gene is TRBJ2-7, the V gene TRBV7-2; D is perhaps TRBD2 (6 bases). Germline V CDR1 and CDR2: SGHTA, FQGNSA. CDR3 length: 14 amino acids. V lost 2 bases and J lost 2, with 10 bases in between. DNA for the CDR3: TGTGCCAGCAGCTTATTTGGCGGGACCTACGAGCAGTACGTC. Amino acids: CASSLFGGTYEQYV.

This chain connects TRBV6-2 or TRBV6-3 to TRBJ2-2, with D perhaps TRBD1 (6 bases). Germline CDR1 MNHEY, CDR2 SVGEGT. The CDR3 consists of 15 residues. Trimming removed 6 bases at V and 3 bases at J, with 14 bases between. The CDR3 loop is CASSLRGAYTGELFF. The CDR3 DNA sequence: TGTGCCAGCAGCCTCAGGGGAGCATACACCGGGGAGCTGTTTTTT.

Comment on this clone: Different DNA sequences within this sample yield the same CDR3. The V call is TRBV6-5, the J call TRBJ1-6, with 9 bases identical to TRBD1. Looked up from germline, CDR1 is MNHEY and CDR2 is SVGAGI. The CDR3 covers 14 residues. J gave up 6 bases and V 5 bases, and 2 bases lay outside the gene matches. CDR3 in amino acids: CASSQTGGNSPLHF. The CDR3, as DNA: TGTGCCAGCAGTCAGACAGGGGGTAATTCACCCCTCCACTTT.

The chain carries TRBV7-2 and TRBJ1-1; 8 bases map to TRBD1. CDR3 length equals 15 residues. V lost 8 bases to trimming and J lost 0 bases; unmatched junction nucleotides: 8. Per germline, CDR1 SGHTA and CDR2 FQGNSA. The CDR3 DNA sequence: TGTGCCAGCTTTGGGGTCAGGGGGCTGAACACTGAAGCTTTCTTT. It codes for CASFGVRGLNTEAFF.

The table lists this clone with a few counts. V gene TRBV30 combines with J gene TRBJ2-5; 8 bases match TRBD2. The CDR3 covers 14 residues. The V gene's germline CDR1 is GTSNPN and CDR2 SVGIG (reference sequence). Unmatched junction bases numbered 5, after V lost 0 bases and J lost 5 bases. The CDR3 protein is CAWSVGGGGETQYF. The CDR3 DNA is TGTGCCTGGAGTGTCGGGGGGGGCGGGGAGACCCAGTACTTC.

The J gene is TRBJ2-3, the V gene TRBV5-1; D may be TRBD2 (5 bases). The CDR3 extends over 16 amino acids. Germline lookup yields CDR1 SGHRS and CDR2 YFSETQ. Trimming shortened V by 4 bases and J by 3 bases, and 18 bases separated the two germline ends. This chain's CDR3 is CASSRSGLDQTDTQYF. The CDR3 nucleotides are TGCGCCAGCAGCCGGTCAGGACTGGATCAAACAGATACGCAGTATTTT.

This chain connects TRBV13 to TRBJ2-1, with 9 bases fitting TRBD2. The CDR3 loop spans 15 amino acids. CDR1 and CDR2 from the germline V gene are PRHDT and FYEKMQ (reference sequence). V trimming: 1 base; J trimming: 8 bases; junction bases outside the gene matches: 6. CDR3 loop: CASSLVAGGIDEQFF. The CDR3 DNA is TGTGCCAGCAGCTTAGTGGCGGGAGGGATCGATGAGCAGTTCTTC.